This TCR beta chain was identified during a study of cytomegalovirus exposure and HLA in healthy donors. The PCR was carried out with 60 Vbeta primers and 13 Jbeta primers. Only in-frame clones appear in the TCRdb table, and some are missing; sequencing was by immunoSEQ multiplex PCR. The sample has under 200,000 clones, 75% seen once. Donors counted as nominally healthy when sampled, yet unrecorded immune exposures were likely. The CDR3 consists of 16 residues. Per the germline V gene, CDR1 is PRHDT and CDR2 is FYEKMQ (reference sequence). V lost 4 bases to trimming and J lost 3 bases; unmatched junction nucleotides: 10.

The TCR sequence derives from a woman in her thirties or forties in good health and CMV-seropositive. This sequence joins TRBV13 and TRBJ2-7, with 9 nucleotides matching TRBD2. Sequencing input: PBMCs. For the CDR3, the DNA is TGTGCCAGCAGCTCTATGACTAGCGGAGGGGACTACGAGCAGTACTTC. As protein: CASSSMTSGGDYEQYF.